This T cell receptor (beta chain) was observed in a study of response to subunit inactivated influenza vaccine. Overall study results and limits: After each seasonal influenza vaccination, few new T cells are recruited, the authors suggested.

The CDR3 has 16 amino acids. Germline trimming cut 6 bases from V and 7 bases from J; bases unmatched to any gene: 15. A single record per CDR3 protein comes from TCRdb applying MiXCR to the RT-PCR reads. The sample consists of about 800,000 distinct CDR3 sequences, 21% of them appearing once. Of note for this clonotype: Its antigen is currently unknown.

The rearrangement links TRBV12-3 or TRBV12-4 to TRBJ2-1, with 7 bases that match TRBD1. The source was PBMCs from blood, collected more than 4 days after vaccination. This receptor was taken from a man aged 45-65 years who received an inactivated influenza vaccine. The chain's CDR3 is CASRLGREGGFNEQFF. CDR3 in DNA: TGTGCCAGCAGATTGGGTCGTGAAGGGGGCTTTAATGAGCAGTTCTTC.